These T cell receptor beta chains were read from a single sample in a study of read filtering for tumor transcriptome and immune sequencing. TCRdb independently ran MiXCR on the reads; one entry per CDR3 protein. The sample carries 30,000 to 45,000 distinct CDR3 sequences, roughly 13% recorded once. Specimen: a population of CD138-negative cells sorted from bone marrow. The source is a donor over 35 with multiple myeloma. The CDR3 runs from the conserved cysteine through the conserved F or W. The listing skips clone size in some rows; elsewhere it reads once, few, many or a size class.

>TRBV4-1|many
CASSQDRQGAQNTEAFF
>TRBV6-1|many
CASRKVLRETQYF
>TRBV19|many
CASSIGGGPGEQYF
>TRBV3-1|many
CASSPAGVSHEQFF
>TRBV24-1|few
CATSDPDWDSGLQETQYF
>TRBV7-2|many
CASSLYVSTNTEAFF
>TRBV6-1|many
CASRNRGTENIQYF
>TRBV18|few
CASSTTGGEETQYF
>TRBV29-1|many
CSVGRQGLSTDTQYF
>TRBV6-1|.
CASSPLDSPTDTQYF
>TRBV12-3/TRBV12-4|many
CASSTSGTAVGQYF
>TRBV7-6|many
CASSLALGLGLETQYF
>TRBV5-1|.
CASSESRSGDEQYF
>TRBV20-1|.
CSAKSSTGELFF
>TRBV10-3|many
CATLPHSDRRNEKLFF
>TRBV18|few
CASSPSEVSGYEQYF
>TRBV4-2|many
CASSQGTGGADTQYF
>TRBV7-2|many
CASGWGNQPQHF
>TRBV5-6|many
CASSLGPRDRGIYEQFF
>TRBV2|many
CASSKTGQSHQPQHF
>TRBV12-3/TRBV12-4|many
CASSRGTGELFF
>TRBV4-1|.
CASSPIIRAGQETQYF
>TRBV29-1|many
CSVGVGANEQFF
>TRBV20-1|medium-sized
CSATLPGQGFGYGYTF
>TRBV10-3|many
CATGGTGLYQETQYF
>TRBV9|.
CASGVSEYYEQYF
>TRBV11-2|medium-sized
CASSLEFGADTQYF
>TRBV6-5|many
CASSSVTGAGWLQETQYF
>TRBV29-1|many
CSVLLAGGGNEQFF
>TRBV9|many
CASSPGQGGFQPQHF
>TRBV4-1|many
CASSQGQTHSNQPQHF
>TRBV27|many
CASTPDLNYEQYF
>TRBV27|many
CASSLELAAHNEQFF
>TRBV28|many
CASSLTRPLGEQYF
>TRBV27|medium-sized
CASRWTASTDTQYF
>TRBV15|many
CATSLVGQGPDTQYF